The 3 T cell receptor beta chains presented below share a single source sample, sequenced in a study of OX40 agonist ivuxolimab in advanced cancers. Profiling relied on immunoSEQ multiplex PCR, and the TCRdb table lists in-frame clones only, not all of them. The table has approximately 58,000 clones, 85% seen once. The source was CD4+ or CD8+ T cells sorted from blood, collected in a trial of the OX40 agonist ivuxolimab. The receptors shown here come from an adult with an advanced solid tumor such as melanoma, head and neck, liver or kidney cancer.

This clone is a singleton in its sample. The rearrangement joins TRBV7-3 to TRBJ2-3, with 10 bases fitting TRBD2. This CDR3 is 15 amino acids long. From germline, CDR1 is SGHTA and CDR2 FQGTGA. The ends lost 4 bases at V and 6 bases at J; junction bases unmatched: 7. The DNA of the CDR3 is TGTGCCAGCAGCTCTAGCGGGGGATCAGGGGATACGCAGTATTTT. It specifies CASSSSGGSGDTQYF.

The rearrangement links TRBV6-5 to TRBJ1-4; D call uncertain. V dropped 7 bases and J dropped 5 bases, with 5 bases sitting between them. The germline V gene encodes CDR1 MNHEY and CDR2 SVGAGI. CDR3 length: 11 residues. Written as DNA, the CDR3 is TGTGCCAGCACCCGGAATGAAAAACTGTTTTTT. It specifies CASTRNEKLFF.

V usage is TRBV5-1 and J usage is TRBJ2-5; 9 nucleotides agree with TRBD1. The ends lost 4 bases at V and 2 bases at J; junction bases unmatched: 6. Germline CDR1 SGHRS, CDR2 YFSETQ. The CDR3 has 15 residues. This CDR3 is CASSVTGTGQETQYF. CDR3 in DNA: TGCGCCAGCAGCGTAACCGGGACAGGGCAAGAGACCCAGTACTTC.